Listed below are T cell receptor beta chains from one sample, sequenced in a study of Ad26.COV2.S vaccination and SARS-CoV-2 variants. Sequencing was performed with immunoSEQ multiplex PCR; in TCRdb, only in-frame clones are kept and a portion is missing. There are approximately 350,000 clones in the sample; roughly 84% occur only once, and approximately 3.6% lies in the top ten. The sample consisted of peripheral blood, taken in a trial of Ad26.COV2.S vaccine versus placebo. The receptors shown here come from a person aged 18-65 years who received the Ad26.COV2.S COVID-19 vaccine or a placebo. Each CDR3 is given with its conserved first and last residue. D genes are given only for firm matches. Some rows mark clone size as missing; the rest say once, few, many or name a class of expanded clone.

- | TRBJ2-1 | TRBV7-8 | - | TGTGCCAGCAGCTTAGCGGGGGCAGGGTACTCCTACAATGAGCAGTTCTTC | CASSLAGAGYSYNEQFF
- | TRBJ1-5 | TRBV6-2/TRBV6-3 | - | TGTGCCAGCAGTCAGGACCCTCTCAATCAGCCCCAGCATTTT | CASSQDPLNQPQHF
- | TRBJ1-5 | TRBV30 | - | TGTGCCTGGAGTTCATTCAGGGTGGGGGGCAATCAGCCCCAGCATTTT | CAWSSFRVGGNQPQHF
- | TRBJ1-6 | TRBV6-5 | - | TGTGCCAGCAGCCCCTGGCCGCCTACTAATTCACCCCTCCACTTT | CASSPWPPTNSPLHF
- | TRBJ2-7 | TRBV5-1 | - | TGCGCCAGCAGAGCGCGGGGGCCCCCCTACGAGCAGTACTTC | CASRARGPPYEQYF
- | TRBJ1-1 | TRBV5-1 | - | TGCGCCAGCAGCTTGGGAGACAGAAACACTGAAGCTTTCTTT | CASSLGDRNTEAFF
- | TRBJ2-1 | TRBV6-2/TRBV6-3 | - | TGTGCCAGCAGTTACGTTTTGAGACAGCCGTACAATGAGCAGTTCTTC | CASSYVLRQPYNEQFF
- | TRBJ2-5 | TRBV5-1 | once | TGCGCCAGCAGCTTGGGGCGGGGTGCGGAGACCCAGTACTTC | CASSLGRGAETQYF
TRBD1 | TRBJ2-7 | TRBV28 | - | TGTGCCAGCAGTTTCAGGGGGCTGGGGGTTTGGGAGCAGTACTTC | CASSFRGLGVWEQYF
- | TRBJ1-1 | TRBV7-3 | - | TGTGCCAGCAGCTTCGGGAGAGCTGAAGCTTTCTTT | CASSFGRAEAFF
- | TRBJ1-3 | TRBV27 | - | TGTGCCAGCAGTTCCCCGAGCGTCGGCGGAAACACCATATATTTT | CASSSPSVGGNTIYF
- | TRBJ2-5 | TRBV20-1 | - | TGCAGTGCGGCCGGCCGAGAGACCCAGTACTTC | CSAAGRETQYF
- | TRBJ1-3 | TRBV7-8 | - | TGTGCCAGCAGCTTATACCTCTCTGGAAACACCATATATTTT | CASSLYLSGNTIYF
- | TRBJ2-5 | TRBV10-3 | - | TGTGCCATCAGAGCCACAGAGACCCAGTACTTC | CAIRATETQYF
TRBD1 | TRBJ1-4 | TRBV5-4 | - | TGTGCCAGCAGCTTGGATCCGGGACAGGGAGTTGAAAAACTGTTTTTT | CASSLDPGQGVEKLFF
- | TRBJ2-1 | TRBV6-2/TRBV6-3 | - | TGTGCCAGCAGTGTAGACAGTTACAATGAGCAGTTCTTC | CASSVDSYNEQFF
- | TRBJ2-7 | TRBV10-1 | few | TGCGCCAGCAGAGCTGACAGAGAGCAGTACTTC | CASRADREQYF
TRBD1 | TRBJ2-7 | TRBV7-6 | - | TGTGCCAGCAGCCCGCGGGACAGGGTAACGCGGCCCGAGCAGTACTTC | CASSPRDRVTRPEQYF
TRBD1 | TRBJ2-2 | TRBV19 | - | TGTGCCAGTAGAGACAGGGGCACTGCGAACACCGGGGAGCTGTTTTTT | CASRDRGTANTGELFF
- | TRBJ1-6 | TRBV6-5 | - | TGTGCCAGCAGTTACTCGGCCAATTCACCCCTCCACTTT | CASSYSANSPLHF
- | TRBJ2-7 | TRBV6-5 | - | TGTGCCAGCAGGACATCTCACTTCGGGTCCTACGAGCAGTACTTC | CASRTSHFGSYEQYF
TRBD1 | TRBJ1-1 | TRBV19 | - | TGTGCCAGTAGTTTCCGACAGGGAAGTGAAGCTTTCTTT | CASSFRQGSEAFF
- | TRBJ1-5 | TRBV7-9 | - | TGTGCCAGCAGCTCCCCAGGGGATAGCAATCAGCCCCAGCATTTT | CASSSPGDSNQPQHF
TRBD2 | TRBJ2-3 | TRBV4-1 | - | TGCGCCAGCAGCCAAGATTCACTAGCGGGGGCAGGCGATACGCAGTATTTT | CASSQDSLAGAGDTQYF
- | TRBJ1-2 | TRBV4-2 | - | TGTGCCAGCAGCCTAGATGGTGGCTACACCTTC | CASSLDGGYTF